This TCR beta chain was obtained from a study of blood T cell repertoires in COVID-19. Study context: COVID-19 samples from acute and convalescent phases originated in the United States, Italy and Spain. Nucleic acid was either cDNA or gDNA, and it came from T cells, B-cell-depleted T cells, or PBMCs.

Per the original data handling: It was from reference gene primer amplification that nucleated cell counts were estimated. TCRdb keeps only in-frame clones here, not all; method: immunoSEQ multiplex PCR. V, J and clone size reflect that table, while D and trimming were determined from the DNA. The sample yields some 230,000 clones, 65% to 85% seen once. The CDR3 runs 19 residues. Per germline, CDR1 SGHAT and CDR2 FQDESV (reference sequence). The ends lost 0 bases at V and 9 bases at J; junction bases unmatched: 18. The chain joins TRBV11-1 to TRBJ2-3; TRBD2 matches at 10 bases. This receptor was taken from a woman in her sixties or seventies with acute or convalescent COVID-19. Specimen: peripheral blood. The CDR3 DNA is TGTGCCAGCAGCTTAGCCCGGTCCGGACTAGCGGCGCCACTGGGAACGCAGTATTTT. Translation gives CASSLARSGLAAPLGTQYF. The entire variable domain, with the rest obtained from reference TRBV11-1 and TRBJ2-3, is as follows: EAEVAQSPRYKITEKSQAVAFWCDPISGHATLYWYRQILGQGPELLVQFQDESVVDDSQLPKDRFSAERLKGVDSTLKIQPAELGDSAMYLCASSLARSGLAAPLGTQYFGPGTRLTVL.